These 2 T cell receptor beta chains originate from one sample sequenced in a study of post-analysis software for immune sequencing data. The authors incorporated unique molecular identifiers into the TCR beta cDNA libraries. TCRdb fed the PCR reads into MiXCR, producing one record per CDR3 protein. Altogether approximately 690,000 distinct CDR3 sequences are present, approximately 59% being singletons, with the ten largest covering approximately 10%. Study-level findings and limits: Relative to controls, patients had 4 or 5 TRBV segments at higher frequency, with TRBV5-6, TRBV5-1 and TRBV20-1 among these.

No cognate antigen is known for these TCRs. The material sequenced was blood. Source of these receptors: a girl under 10 years old with multiple sclerosis.

The genes are TRBV15 and TRBJ2-3; 8 bases map to TRBD1. Germline V gene lookup returns CDR1 LNHNV and CDR2 YYDKDF (reference sequence). V gave up 7 bases and J gave up 5 bases; unmatched junction bases: 8. The CDR3 consists of 14 residues. CDR3 residues: CATMSTGVGDTQYF. The DNA of the CDR3 is TGTGCCACCATGTCGACAGGGGTCGGAGATACGCAGTATTTT.

This chain connects TRBV11-2 to TRBJ2-1; possibly TRBD1 for D (6 bases). Trimming pared 5 bases from V and 11 bases from J, leaving 25 bases between. CDR3 length: 16 residues. The germline V gene encodes CDR1 SGHAT and CDR2 FQNNGV. CDR3 nucleotide sequence: TGTGCCAGCAGCCCCCCCAGGGACAAATTCGGGACAAAGCAGTTCTTC. As protein: CASSPPRDKFGTKQFF. The full variable domain, completed using reference TRBV11-2 and TRBJ2-1, is EAGVAQSPRYKIIEKRQSVAFWCNPISGHATLYWYQQILGQGPKLLIQFQNNGVVDDSQLPKDRFSAERLKGVDSTLKIQPAKLEDSAVYLCASSPPRDKFGTKQFFGPGTRLTVL.